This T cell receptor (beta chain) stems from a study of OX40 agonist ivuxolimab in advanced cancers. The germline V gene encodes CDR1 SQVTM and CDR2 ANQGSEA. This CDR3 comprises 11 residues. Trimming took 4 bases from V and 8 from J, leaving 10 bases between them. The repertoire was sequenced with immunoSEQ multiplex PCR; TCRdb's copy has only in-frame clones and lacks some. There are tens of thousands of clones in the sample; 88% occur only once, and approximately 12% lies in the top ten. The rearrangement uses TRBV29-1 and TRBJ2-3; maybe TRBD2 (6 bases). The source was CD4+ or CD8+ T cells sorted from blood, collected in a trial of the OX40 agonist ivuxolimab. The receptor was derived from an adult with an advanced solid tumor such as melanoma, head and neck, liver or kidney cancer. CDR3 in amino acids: CSVAGTPTQYF. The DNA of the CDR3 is TGCAGCGTTGCCGGGACTCCTACGCAGTATTTT.